The 17 T cell receptor beta chains in this list originate from one sample, sequenced in a study of cytomegalovirus exposure and HLA in healthy donors. The primer mix had 60 Vbeta and 13 Jbeta primers. Sequencing used immunoSEQ multiplex PCR; TCRdb keeps in-frame clones, though not all of them. The sample has approximately 170,000 clones, roughly four fifths seen once. Specimen: PBMCs. Receptors originate from a woman between 25 and 40 years old in good health and CMV-seropositive.

CDR3: CASSLGQGASYEQYF. The CDR3 DNA reads as TGTGCCAGTAGTCTCGGACAGGGGGCTAGCTACGAGCAGTACTTC. J is TRBJ2-7 and V is TRBV19, with TRBD1 matching over 11 bases. Germline lookup yields CDR1 LNHDA and CDR2 SQIVND (reference sequence). The ends lost 5 bases at V and 3 bases at J; junction bases unmatched: 6. The CDR3 spans 15 residues.

The chain employs TRBV7-6 and TRBJ1-1; D is perhaps TRBD1 (6 bases). This CDR3 comprises 13 residues. The germline V gene has CDR1 SGHVS and CDR2 FNYEAQ. The V end was cut by 5 bases, the J end by 3 bases, with 10 bases between. CDR3 nucleotides: TGTGCCAGCAGCCAGGGGCTCTACACTGAAGCTTTCTTT. Protein sequence: CASSQGLYTEAFF.

The rearrangement joins TRBV11-3 to TRBJ2-5; D might be TRBD2 (5 bases). Germline CDR1 and CDR2: SGHNT and YENEEA. The CDR3 is 13 amino acids. With 0 bases removed from V and 9 bases from J, the gap between germline ends came to 11 bases. The CDR3 bases are TGTGCCAGCAGCTTAGAGGAGGCTAGCCCCCAGTACTTC. This encodes CASSLEEASPQYF.

The rearrangement joins TRBV6-5 to TRBJ1-2; 9 bases align to TRBD1. There are 14 residues in the CDR3. CDR1 and CDR2 from the germline V gene are MNHEY and SVGAGI. After removal of 6 bases from V and 7 bases from J, the junction contained 9 bases not matched to a gene. The DNA for the CDR3 is TGTGCCAGCAGGGGAGAGGACAGGGGACTTGGCTACACCTTC. Its protein product is CASRGEDRGLGYTF.

The sample holds a few counts of this clone. The gene calls are TRBV6-5 and TRBJ2-3; TRBD1 might be the D (5 bases). With 6 bases removed from V and 4 bases from J, the gap between germline ends came to 17 bases. The germline CDR1 and CDR2 sequences are MNHEY and SVGAGI. CDR3 length: 15 residues. The CDR3 spells CASRYQGSPADTQYF. The DNA for the CDR3 is TGTGCCAGCAGATACCAGGGATCCCCGGCAGATACGCAGTATTTT.

This clone appeared a few times. This chain connects TRBV2 to TRBJ1-1, with D tentatively TRBD1 (5 bases). V lost 3 bases and J lost 4, with 18 bases in between. The CDR3 consists of 16 residues. CDR1 SNHLY and CDR2 FYNNEI come from the germline V gene. CDR3 sequence reads: CASSDLRSRRGTEAFF. The CDR3 bases are TGTGCCAGCAGTGATTTGAGGTCAAGAAGGGGCACTGAAGCTTTCTTT.

The chain links TRBV19 to TRBJ2-3, with a possible D match to TRBD2 (6 bases). This CDR3 spans 13 amino acids. CDR1 is LNHDA, CDR2 SQIVND, per germline (reference sequence). Trimming stripped 3 bases from V and 5 bases from J, with 9 bases between. As DNA, the CDR3 is TGTGCCAGTAGTATGTTCGGGAGAGATACGCAGTATTTT. Protein sequence: CASSMFGRDTQYF.

The rearrangement links TRBV27 to TRBJ1-3; D is perhaps TRBD1 (6 bases). V lost 2 bases to trimming and J lost 3 bases, with 11 bases between them. Germline V gene lookup returns CDR1 MNHEY and CDR2 SMNVEV (reference sequence). The CDR3 length is 15 residues. The CDR3: CASSLRGANGNTIYF. As DNA, the CDR3 is TGTGCCAGCAGTTTACGGGGGGCGAATGGAAACACCATATATTTT.

V usage is TRBV5-1 and J usage is TRBJ1-1; D not resolved. The length of the CDR3 is 13 residues. Germline assignment: CDR1 SGHRS and CDR2 YFSETQ. Between the trimmed V and J ends, which lost 6 bases and 0 bases, there was a span of 9 bases. Here the CDR3 DNA reads TGCGCCAGCACTTTGGGCCTGAACACTGAAGCTTTCTTT. Translating it yields CASTLGLNTEAFF.

This clone showed up just once. DNA of the CDR3: TGTGCCAGTAGTATCCGAGACAGCTCCTACGAGCAGTACTTC. Protein product: CASSIRDSSYEQYF. The chain links TRBV19 to TRBJ2-7, with D possibly being TRBD1 (5 bases). CDR1 is LNHDA and CDR2 is SQIVND in the germline V gene (reference sequence). The V and J ends lost 3 bases and 0 bases respectively, with 9 bases between them. The CDR3 has 14 amino acids.

The rearrangement uses TRBV13 and TRBJ2-3; TRBD2 matches at 10 bases. Trimming cost V 5 bases and J 4 bases; bases outside gene matches: 6. Germline V gives CDR1 PRHDT, CDR2 FYEKMQ (reference sequence). The CDR3 is 15 amino acids. CDR3 sequence: CASSISGGAADTQYF. In nucleotides, the CDR3 is TGTGCCAGCAGCATCAGCGGGGGGGCAGCAGATACGCAGTATTTT.

The CDR3 sequence: CAISESGLAYRYEQYF. DNA for the CDR3: TGTGCCATCAGTGAGTCAGGTCTAGCGTACCGCTACGAGCAGTACTTC. The V and J genes are TRBV10-3 and TRBJ2-7, with a possible D match to TRBD2 (6 bases). Germline assignment: CDR1 ENHRY and CDR2 SYGVKD. Trimming cost V 0 bases and J 3 bases, with 15 bases left between them. The CDR3 is made up of 16 amino acids.

V is TRBV5-4 and J is TRBJ1-4, with D possibly TRBD1 on 5 matching bases. Trimming shortened V by 0 bases and J by 5 bases, and 11 bases separated the two germline ends. This CDR3 is built from 15 residues. Germline V gives CDR1 SGHNT, CDR2 YYREEE (reference sequence). The chain's CDR3 is CASSLAGLGNEKLFF. CDR3 coding DNA: TGTGCCAGCAGCTTGGCGGGACTCGGGAATGAAAAACTGTTTTTT.

The chain has TRBV7-2 and TRBJ1-1; TRBD1 is a possible D gene (5 bases). Trimming cost V 5 bases and J 1 base, with 20 bases left between them. Germline V CDR1 and CDR2: SGHTA, FQGNSA. The CDR3 is made up of 17 amino acids. The DNA of the CDR3 is TGTGCCAGCAGCCCGGAGACAGCTGGGCTAAGGAACACTGAAGCTTTCTTT. Amino acid sequence: CASSPETAGLRNTEAFF.

CDR3 protein: CAPFPRQSGGLNTEAFF. CDR3 DNA sequence: TGTGCCCCCTTCCCCAGACAGTCGGGGGGCCTGAACACTGAAGCTTTCTTT. The genes are TRBV10-3 and TRBJ1-1; possibly TRBD1 for D (6 bases). The V end lost 11 bases, the J end lost 0 bases, and 25 bases lay between the germline ends. The CDR3 contains 17 residues. CDR1 ENHRY and CDR2 SYGVKD come from the germline V gene.

The V and J genes are TRBV29-1 and TRBJ1-5; D not resolved. The CDR3 is 11 amino acids. Trimming stripped 8 bases from V and 2 bases from J, with 7 bases between. Per the germline V gene, CDR1 is SQVTM and CDR2 is ANQGSEA. CDR3 coding DNA: TGCAGCTTCGAGTGCAATCAGCCCCAGCATTTT. It encodes CSFECNQPQHF.

CDR3 in amino acids: CASSFAGENYGYTF. CDR3 bases: TGTGCCAGCAGCTTTGCAGGGGAGAACTATGGCTACACCTTC. The chain has TRBV7-9 and TRBJ1-2, with a tentative D call TRBD1 (6 bases). Trimming removed 3 bases at V and 2 bases at J, with 10 bases between. This CDR3 is built from 14 residues. CDR1 and CDR2 (germline): SEHNR, FQNEAQ (reference sequence).